These T cell receptor beta chains were read from a single sample in a study of a mutant IDH1 vaccine in newly diagnosed glioma. TCRdb's copy holds only in-frame clones and misses some; the assay was immunoSEQ multiplex PCR. The sample contains fewer than 95,000 clones, approximately 80% of which appear only once. These receptors have no known antigen. The sequencing used PBMCs, collected from a glioma patient whose treatment included an IDH1 peptide vaccine. These receptors were obtained from a man between 35 and 55 years old with glioma. CDR3s include the opening cysteine and the closing phenylalanine or tryptophan. A D gene is named only where the DNA matches it firmly. The size field is filled for only some rows; it gives once, few, many or a size class.

size	D	V	J	DNA	CDR3
-	TRBD2	TRBV10-2	TRBJ2-5	TGCGCCAGCAGTGAGTCTAGCGGGAGATGGGAGACCCAGTACTTC	CASSESSGRWETQYF
-	-	TRBV6-5	TRBJ1-1	TGTGCCAGCAGTTACTCCCCCGAGGGGGACACTGAAGCTTTCTTT	CASSYSPEGDTEAFF
-	-	TRBV5-1	TRBJ1-4	TGCGCCAGCAGCCGGGGAGGGCGCGTTGAAAAACTGTTTTTT	CASSRGGRVEKLFF
-	-	TRBV18	TRBJ2-7	TGTGCCAGCTCAGAGAGCTCCTACGAGCAGTACTTC	CASSESSYEQYF
-	-	TRBV30	TRBJ2-3	TGTGCCTGGAGAAGGGGCGAGCGGAGCACAGATACGCAGTATTTT	CAWRRGERSTDTQYF
once	-	TRBV7-2	TRBJ1-5	TGTGCCAGCAGCCCTCAGAGTCAGCCCCAGCATTTT	CASSPQSQPQHF
-	-	TRBV18	TRBJ2-3	TGTGCCAGCTCACCTAAGGGGAATACGCAGTATTTT	CASSPKGNTQYF
many	TRBD1	TRBV27	TRBJ2-1	TGTGCCAGCAGTTTATCCCGGACAGGGGACGGTGAGCAGTTCTTC	CASSLSRTGDGEQFF
-	TRBD1	TRBV7-9	TRBJ2-3	TGTGCCAGCAGCACCCCCCCGGGACAGGGATTCGATACGCAGTATTTT	CASSTPPGQGFDTQYF
-	-	TRBV15	TRBJ1-5	TGTGCCACCAGCAGGGACACCATAGCAAATCAGCCCCAGCATTTT	CATSRDTIANQPQHF
-	TRBD2	TRBV29-1	TRBJ2-3	TGCAGCGGCACCAAAACCGGGACTAGCGGCCGCCGCGCAGATACGCAGTATTTT	CSGTKTGTSGRRADTQYF
-	TRBD2	TRBV7-6	TRBJ2-3	TGTGCCAGCAACCAGAGGGGGACTAGCGGGGGAGCAGATACGCAGTATTTT	CASNQRGTSGGADTQYF
-	TRBD2	TRBV30	TRBJ2-1	TGTGCCTGGAGTGTAAGGCCTAGCGGGGCCACCAGCAATGAGCAGTTCTTC	CAWSVRPSGATSNEQFF
-	TRBD1	TRBV4-1	TRBJ2-7	TGCGCCAGCAGCCAAGATTCGGACAGGGGGCCGTACGAGCAGTACTTC	CASSQDSDRGPYEQYF